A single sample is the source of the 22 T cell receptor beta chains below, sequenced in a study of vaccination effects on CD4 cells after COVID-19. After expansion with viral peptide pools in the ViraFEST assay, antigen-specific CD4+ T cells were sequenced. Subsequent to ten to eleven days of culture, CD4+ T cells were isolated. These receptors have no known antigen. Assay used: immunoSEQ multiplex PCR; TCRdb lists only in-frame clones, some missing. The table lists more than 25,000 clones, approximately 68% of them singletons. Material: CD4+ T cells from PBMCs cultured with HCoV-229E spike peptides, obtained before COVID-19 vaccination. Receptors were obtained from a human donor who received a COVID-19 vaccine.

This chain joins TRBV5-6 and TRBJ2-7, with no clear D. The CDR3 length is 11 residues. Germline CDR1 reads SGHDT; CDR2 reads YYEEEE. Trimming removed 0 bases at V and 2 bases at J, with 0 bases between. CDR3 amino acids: CASSLAYEQYF. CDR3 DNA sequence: TGTGCCAGCAGCTTGGCCTACGAGCAGTACTTC.

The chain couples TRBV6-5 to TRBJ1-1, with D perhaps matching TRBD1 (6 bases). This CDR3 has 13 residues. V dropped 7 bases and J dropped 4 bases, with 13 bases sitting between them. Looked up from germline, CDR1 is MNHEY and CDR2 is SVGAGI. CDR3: CASIRGTSTEAFF. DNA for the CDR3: TGTGCCAGCATACGGGGGACAAGCACTGAAGCTTTCTTT.

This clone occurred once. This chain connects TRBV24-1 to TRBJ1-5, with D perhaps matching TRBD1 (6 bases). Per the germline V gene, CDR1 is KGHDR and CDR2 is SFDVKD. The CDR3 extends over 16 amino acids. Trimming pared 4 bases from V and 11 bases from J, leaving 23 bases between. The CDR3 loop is CATSDPAAQGISAQHF. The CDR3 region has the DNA TGTGCCACCAGTGACCCCGCCGCACAGGGAATATCGGCCCAGCATTTT.

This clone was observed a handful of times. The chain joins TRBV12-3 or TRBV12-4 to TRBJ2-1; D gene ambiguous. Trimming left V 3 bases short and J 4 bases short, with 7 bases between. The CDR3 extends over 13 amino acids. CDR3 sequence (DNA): TGTGCCAGCAGTTTGGTAGGGTACAATGAGCAGTTCTTC. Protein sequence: CASSLVGYNEQFF.

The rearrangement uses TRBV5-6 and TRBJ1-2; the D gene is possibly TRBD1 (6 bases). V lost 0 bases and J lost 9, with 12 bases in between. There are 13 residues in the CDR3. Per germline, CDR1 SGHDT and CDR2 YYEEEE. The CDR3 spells CASSLAGERRYTF. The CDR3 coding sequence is TGTGCCAGCAGCTTGGCAGGGGAGCGTCGCTACACCTTC.

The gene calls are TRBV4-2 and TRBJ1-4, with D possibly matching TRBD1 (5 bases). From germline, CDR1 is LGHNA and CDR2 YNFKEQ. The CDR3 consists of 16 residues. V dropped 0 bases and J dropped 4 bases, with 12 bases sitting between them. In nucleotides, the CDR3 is TGTGCCAGCAGCCAAGATGGGGGGGGTCTTAATGAAAAACTGTTTTTT. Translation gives CASSQDGGGLNEKLFF.

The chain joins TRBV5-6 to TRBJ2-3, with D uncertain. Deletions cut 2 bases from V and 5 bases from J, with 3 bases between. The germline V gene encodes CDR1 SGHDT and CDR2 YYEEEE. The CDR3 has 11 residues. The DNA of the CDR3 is TGTGCCAGCAGCTTAGAAGATACGCAGTATTTT. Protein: CASSLEDTQYF.

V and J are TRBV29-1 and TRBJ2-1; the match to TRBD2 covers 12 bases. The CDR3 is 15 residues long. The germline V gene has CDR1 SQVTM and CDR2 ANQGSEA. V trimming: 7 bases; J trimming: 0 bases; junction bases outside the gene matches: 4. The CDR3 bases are TGCAGCGCCCTGACTAGCGGGAGCTCCTACAATGAGCAGTTCTTC. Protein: CSALTSGSSYNEQFF.

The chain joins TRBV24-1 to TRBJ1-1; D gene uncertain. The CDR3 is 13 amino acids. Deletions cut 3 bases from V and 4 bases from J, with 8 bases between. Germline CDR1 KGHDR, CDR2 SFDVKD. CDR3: CATSDSRLTEAFF. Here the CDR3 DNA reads TGTGCCACCAGTGATAGTCGGCTCACTGAAGCTTTCTTT.

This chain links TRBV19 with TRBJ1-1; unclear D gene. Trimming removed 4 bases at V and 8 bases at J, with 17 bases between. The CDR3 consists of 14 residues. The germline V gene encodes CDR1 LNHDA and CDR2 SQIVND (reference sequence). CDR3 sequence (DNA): TGTGCCAGTAGTACCCTTCAGCGTGGGTGGGAAGCTTTCTTT. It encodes CASSTLQRGWEAFF.

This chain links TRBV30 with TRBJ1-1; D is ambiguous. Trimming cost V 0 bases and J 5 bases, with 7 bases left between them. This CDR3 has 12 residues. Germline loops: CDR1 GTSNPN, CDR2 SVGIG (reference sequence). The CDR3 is CAWSVRGTEAFF. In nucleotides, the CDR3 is TGTGCCTGGAGTGTACGGGGTACTGAAGCTTTCTTT. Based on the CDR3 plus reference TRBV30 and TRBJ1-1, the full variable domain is SQTIHQWPATLVQPVGSPLSLECTVEGTSNPNLYWYRQAAGRGLQLLFYSVGIGQISSEVPQNLSASRPQDRQFILSSKKLLLSDSGFYLCAWSVRGTEAFFGQGTRLTVV.

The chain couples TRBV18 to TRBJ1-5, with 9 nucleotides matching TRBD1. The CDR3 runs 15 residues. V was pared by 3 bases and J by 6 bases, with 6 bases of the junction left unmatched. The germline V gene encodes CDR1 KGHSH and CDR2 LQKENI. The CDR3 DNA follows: TGTGCCAGCTCACCCCCGGGACAGGGAATTCAGCCCCAGCATTTT. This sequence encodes CASSPPGQGIQPQHF. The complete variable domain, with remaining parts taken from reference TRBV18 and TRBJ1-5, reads NAGVMQNPRHLVRRRGQEARLRCSPMKGHSHVYWYRQLPEEGLKFMVYLQKENIIDESGMPKERFSAEFPKEGPSILRIQQVVRGDSAAYFCASSPPGQGIQPQHFGDGTRLSIL.

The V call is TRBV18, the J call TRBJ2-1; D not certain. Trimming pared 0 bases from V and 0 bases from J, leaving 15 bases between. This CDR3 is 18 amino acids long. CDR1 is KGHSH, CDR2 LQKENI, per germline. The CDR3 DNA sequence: TGTGCCAGCTCACCACCACCGCCTAGGCTCCGCTCCTACAATGAGCAGTTCTTC. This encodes CASSPPPPRLRSYNEQFF.

In nucleotides, the CDR3 is TGCAGCGTGCAGGTCAGGAACTATGGCTACACCTTC. Its protein is CSVQVRNYGYTF. V gene TRBV29-1 combines with J gene TRBJ1-2; D not resolved. Germline V gives CDR1 SQVTM, CDR2 ANQGSEA. The CDR3 is 12 amino acids. V lost 6 bases and J lost 2, with 10 bases in between. Supplemented by reference TRBV29-1 and TRBJ1-2, the full variable domain reads SAVISQKPSRDICQRGTSLTIQCQVDSQVTMMFWYRQQPGQSLTLIATANQGSEATYESGFVIDKFPISRPNLTFSTLTVSNMSPEDSSIYLCSVQVRNYGYTFGSGTRLTVV.

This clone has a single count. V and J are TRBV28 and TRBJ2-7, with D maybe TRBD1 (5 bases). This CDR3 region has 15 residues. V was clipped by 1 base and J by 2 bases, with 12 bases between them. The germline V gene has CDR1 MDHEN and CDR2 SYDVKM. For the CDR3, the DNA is TGTGCCAGCAGTTTATTTCGGAGCAGGGCCTACGAGCAGTACTTC. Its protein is CASSLFRSRAYEQYF.

CDR3 sequence reads: CASSSGWRGGLNTQYF. CDR3 nucleotide sequence: TGTGCCAGCAGCTCAGGCTGGCGGGGGGGCCTAAATACGCAGTATTTT. This chain uses TRBV9 with TRBJ2-3, with TRBD2 matching over 9 bases. Germline V CDR1 and CDR2: SGDLS, YYNGEE. The ends lost 4 bases at V and 7 bases at J; junction bases unmatched: 13. This CDR3 region has 16 residues.

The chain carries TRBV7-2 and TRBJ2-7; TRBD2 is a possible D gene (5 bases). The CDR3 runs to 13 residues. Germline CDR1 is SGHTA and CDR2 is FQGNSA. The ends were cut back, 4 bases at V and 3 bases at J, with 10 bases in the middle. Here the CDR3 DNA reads TGTGCCAGCAGCTCCCTCGGAGGCTACGAGCAGTACTTC. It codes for CASSSLGGYEQYF.

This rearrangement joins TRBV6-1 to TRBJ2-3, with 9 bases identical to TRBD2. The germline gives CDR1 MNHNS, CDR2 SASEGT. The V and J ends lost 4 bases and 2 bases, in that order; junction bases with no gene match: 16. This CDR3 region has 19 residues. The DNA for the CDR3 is TGTGCCAGCAGTGCCACCCTGAGTGGGTCTAGCGGGACCACAGATACGCAGTATTTT. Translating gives CASSATLSGSSGTTDTQYF.

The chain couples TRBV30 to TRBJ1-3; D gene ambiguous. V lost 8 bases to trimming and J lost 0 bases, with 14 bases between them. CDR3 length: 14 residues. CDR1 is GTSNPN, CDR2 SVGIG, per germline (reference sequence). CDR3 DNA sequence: TGTGCCCGGGGAGGTACAAGCTCTGGAAACACCATATATTTT. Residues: CARGGTSSGNTIYF. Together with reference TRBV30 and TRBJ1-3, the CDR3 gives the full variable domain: SQTIHQWPATLVQPVGSPLSLECTVEGTSNPNLYWYRQAAGRGLQLLFYSVGIGQISSEVPQNLSASRPQDRQFILSSKKLLLSDSGFYLCARGGTSSGNTIYFGEGSWLTVV.

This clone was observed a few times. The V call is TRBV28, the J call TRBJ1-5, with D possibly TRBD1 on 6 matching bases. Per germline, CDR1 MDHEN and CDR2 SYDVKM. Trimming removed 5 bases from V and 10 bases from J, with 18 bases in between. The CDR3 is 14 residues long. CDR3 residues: CASSDGGGRVPQHF. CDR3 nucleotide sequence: TGTGCCAGCAGTGATGGGGGGGGCCGCGTTCCCCAGCATTTT.

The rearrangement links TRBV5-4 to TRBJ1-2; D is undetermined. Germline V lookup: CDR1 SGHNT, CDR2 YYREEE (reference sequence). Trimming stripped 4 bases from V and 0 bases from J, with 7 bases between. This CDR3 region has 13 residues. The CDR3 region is CASSPTANYGYTF. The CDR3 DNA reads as TGTGCCAGCAGCCCCACAGCTAACTATGGCTACACCTTC.

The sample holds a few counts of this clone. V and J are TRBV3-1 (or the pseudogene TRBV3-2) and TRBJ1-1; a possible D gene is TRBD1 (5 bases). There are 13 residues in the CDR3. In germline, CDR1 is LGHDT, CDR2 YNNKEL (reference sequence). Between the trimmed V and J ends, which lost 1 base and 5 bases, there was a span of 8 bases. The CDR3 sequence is CASSQVAGTEAFF. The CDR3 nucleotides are TGTGCCAGCAGCCAAGTGGCAGGGACTGAAGCTTTCTTT.